One sample yielded the 5 T cell receptor beta chains listed below, sequenced in a study of blood T cell repertoires in COVID-19. Some clones are missing from TCRdb's copy, which holds only in-frame ones; the method was immunoSEQ multiplex PCR. The sample comprises about 100,000 clones, roughly 80% of which are singletons, and 9% to 13% rests with the top ten. Sequencing was carried out using peripheral blood. All receptors come from a woman aged 70-85 years with acute or convalescent COVID-19.

The chain is built from TRBV7-2 and TRBJ1-5; no clear D gene. Looked up from germline, CDR1 is SGHTA and CDR2 is FQGNSA. The CDR3 loop spans 15 amino acids. V lost 5 bases and J 6 bases, leaving 17 bases between the germline ends. The CDR3 nucleotides are TGTGCCAGCAGCCCTCAGAGAGGGATAGGTCAGCCCCAGCATTTT. This codes for CASSPQRGIGQPQHF.

The genes are TRBV14 and TRBJ1-2; D is uncertain. This CDR3 is built from 14 residues. Between the trimmed V and J ends, which lost 4 bases and 8 bases, there was a span of 17 bases. The germline V gene has CDR1 SGHDN and CDR2 FVKESK. CDR3 bases: TGTGCCAGCAGCCTCGGTGTGCCTCGGAGGGGCTACACCTTC. Its protein product is CASSLGVPRRGYTF. The whole variable domain, filled in from reference TRBV14 and TRBJ1-2, reads EAGVTQFPSHSVIEKGQTVTLRCDPISGHDNLYWYRRVMGKEIKFLLHFVKESKQDESGMPNNRFLAERTGGTYSTLKVQPAELEDSGVYFCASSLGVPRRGYTFGSGTRLTVV.

The V gene is TRBV28, the J gene TRBJ2-7; 8 nucleotides agree with TRBD1. The CDR3 has 16 residues. Germline-derived CDR1 and CDR2 are MDHEN and SYDVKM. Losses at the gene ends were 2 bases for V and 3 bases for J; bases not matched to a gene: 9. The CDR3 region has the DNA TGTGCCAGCAGTTTAGGACGGACAGGGATGAACTACGAGCAGTACGTC. Translation gives CASSLGRTGMNYEQYV.

This clone was seen a handful of times. CDR3 coding DNA: TGTGCCAGCAGCTTGCCAGGGGATCAGCCCCAGCATTTT. Amino acid sequence: CASSLPGDQPQHF. This rearrangement joins TRBV5-6 to TRBJ1-5; perhaps TRBD1 as D (6 bases). Germline V CDR1 and CDR2: SGHDT, YYEEEE. Trimming pared 1 base from V and 5 bases from J, leaving 7 bases between. CDR3 length equals 13 residues.

The J gene is TRBJ1-3, the V gene TRBV5-8; 8 positions agree with TRBD1. CDR3 size: 14 residues. The germline V gene has CDR1 SGHTS and CDR2 YDEGEE. Trimming took 4 bases from V and 4 from J; bases not matched to a gene: 4. As DNA, the CDR3 is TGTGCCAGCAGCACCCGGACAGGGGGAAACACCATATATTTT. Residues: CASSTRTGGNTIYF.